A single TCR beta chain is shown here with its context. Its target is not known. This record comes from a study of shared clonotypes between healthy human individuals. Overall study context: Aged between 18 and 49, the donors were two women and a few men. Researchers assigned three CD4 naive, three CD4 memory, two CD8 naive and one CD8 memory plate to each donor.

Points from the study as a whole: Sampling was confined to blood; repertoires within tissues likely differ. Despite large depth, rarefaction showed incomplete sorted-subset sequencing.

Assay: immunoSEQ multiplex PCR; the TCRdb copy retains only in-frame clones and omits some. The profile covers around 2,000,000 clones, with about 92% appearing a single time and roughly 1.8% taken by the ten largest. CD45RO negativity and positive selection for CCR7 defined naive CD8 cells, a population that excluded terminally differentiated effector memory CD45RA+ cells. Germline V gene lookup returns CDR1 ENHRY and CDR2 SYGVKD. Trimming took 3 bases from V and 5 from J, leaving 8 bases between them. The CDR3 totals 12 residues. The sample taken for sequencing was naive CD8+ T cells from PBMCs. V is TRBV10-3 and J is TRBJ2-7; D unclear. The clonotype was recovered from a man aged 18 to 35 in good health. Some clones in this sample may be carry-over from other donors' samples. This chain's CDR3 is CAISDTRNEQYF. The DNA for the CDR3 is TGTGCCATCAGTGATACAAGAAACGAGCAGTACTTC.